The clone carrying this T cell receptor beta chain was counted at least ten times. Its target is unknown. The data stem from a study of CD8+CD57+ T cells in acquired aplastic anemia. About the study: Sorted cells (CD4+ and CD8+) yielded DNA amounts that averaged approximately 2.9 ug.

Before being chosen for sequencing, patients had shown CD8+CD57+ cell expansion by flow cytometry. General study results and limits: A set of about 28 CD8+ CDR3 sequences was shared between patients and controls, and these sequences appeared highly expressed in patients.

CDR3 and TCR beta VDJ profiling relied on a genomic DNA template. TCRdb ran MiXCR on the reads and lists one entry per CDR3 protein. The data contain 450,000 to 600,000 distinct CDR3 sequences, around a third of them singletons. The clonotype was recovered from a human donor with aplastic anemia. Sequences were obtained from sorted CD4+, CD8+, or CD8+CD57+ T cells (not recorded which) from PBMCs.

CDR3 coding DNA: TGTGCCACCAGACAACAGGGGGCGGTTTACGAGCAGTACTTC. Translating it yields CATRQQGAVYEQYF. The genes are TRBV10-3 and TRBJ2-7, with 9 nucleotides matching TRBD1. Trimming removed 10 bases from V and 4 bases from J; junction bases left unmatched: 11. There are 14 residues in the CDR3. The germline gives CDR1 ENHRY, CDR2 SYGVKD.